This T cell receptor beta chain was retrieved from a study of shared clonotypes between healthy human individuals. It was into CD45RA+ naive and CD45RA-negative memory subsets that the CD4+ cells were split. V was shortened by 9 bases and J by 0 bases, with 3 bases between the two germline ends. The CDR3 has 12 residues. Germline CDR1 and CDR2: SNHLY and FYNNEI. Sequencing was performed with immunoSEQ multiplex PCR; in TCRdb, only in-frame clones are kept and a portion is missing. There are some 1,600,000 clones in the sample; 98% occur only once, and roughly 0.4% lies in the top ten. The chain links TRBV2 to TRBJ2-6; D uncertain. Sequencing was done on a sample of naive CD4+ T cells sorted from blood. As to subset: CD45RA+ positively selected. This TCR came from a man under 40 in good health. In DNA, the CDR3 is TGTGCCAGTTGCTCTGGGGCCAACGTCCTGACTTTC. Translating it yields CASCSGANVLTF.